These 20 T cell receptor beta chains were all obtained from the same sample, sequenced in a study of T cells in tuberculosis. Thawed, overnight-rested PBMC were stained with GMM-loaded CD1B tetramer, viability dye and anti-CD3, then sorted. The lipid loaded on the CD1B tetramers was C32 glucose monomycolate from Rhodococcus equi. Using immunoSEQ multiplex PCR, the repertoire was profiled, and TCRdb retains in-frame clones only, with some absent. The sample has about 58,000 clones, approximately 86% seen once. What was sequenced was CD1b-GMM tetramer-negative cells sorted from PBMCs. These receptor sequences come from an adult woman with latent tuberculosis.

This sequence joins TRBV28 and TRBJ2-5; D is undetermined. This CDR3 has 13 amino acids. Per the germline V gene, CDR1 is MDHEN and CDR2 is SYDVKM. Trimming removed 3 bases from V and 5 bases from J, with 10 bases in between. The CDR3 sequence is CASSLSRRETQYF. The CDR3 DNA sequence: TGTGCCAGCAGTTTGTCTAGGCGGGAGACCCAGTACTTC. Variable domain in full (rest from reference TRBV28 and TRBJ2-5): DVKVTQSSRYLVKRTGEKVFLECVQDMDHENMFWYRQDPGLGLRLIYFSYDVKMKEKGDIPEGYSVSREKKERFSLILESASTNQTSMYLCASSLSRRETQYFGPGTRLLVL.

The chain links TRBV11-3 to TRBJ2-5; weak D call: TRBD1 (6 bases). The V end was cut by 8 bases, the J end by 3 bases, with 10 bases between. This CDR3 region has 12 residues. Germline V gene lookup returns CDR1 SGHNT and CDR2 YENEEA. The CDR3 is CASGAGEETQYF. In DNA form, the CDR3 reads TGTGCCAGCGGGGCAGGGGAAGAGACCCAGTACTTC.

The J gene is TRBJ1-5, the V gene TRBV2, with D possibly TRBD1 on 6 matching bases. The CDR3 is made up of 13 amino acids. V lost 6 bases and J lost 6, with 12 bases in between. Germline V gene sequence: CDR1 SNHLY, CDR2 FYNNEI. This CDR3 reads CASSPGVGQPQHF. CDR3 DNA: TGTGCCAGCAGCCCAGGGGTGGGTCAGCCCCAGCATTTT.

The chain carries TRBV6-7 and TRBJ2-5, with TRBD2 matching over 7 bases. TRBV6-7 is placed among ORFs of uncertain function. V shed 8 bases and J 4 bases; nucleotides not matched to a gene: 4. The CDR3 has 12 residues. CDR3 loop: CASRLAAETQYF. Written as DNA, the CDR3 is TGTGCCAGCCGGCTAGCGGCAGAGACCCAGTACTTC.

This clone turned up a few times. V gene TRBV7-2 combines with J gene TRBJ1-2; the D gene is possibly TRBD1 (5 bases). The CDR3 extends over 13 amino acids. The ends were cut back, 7 bases at V and 8 bases at J, with 17 bases in the middle. Germline CDR1 reads SGHTA; CDR2 reads FQGNSA. CDR3 sequence: CASTLRQGQGYTF. The CDR3 DNA follows: TGTGCCAGCACCCTAAGGCAGGGCCAGGGCTACACCTTC.

The chain joins TRBV4-2 to TRBJ2-7; no reliable D call. V lost 2 bases and J lost 0, with 5 bases in between. The CDR3 sequence is 13 residues long. Germline V gives CDR1 LGHNA, CDR2 YNFKEQ. CDR3 nucleotides: TGTGCCAGCAGCCAACTTAGCTCCTACGAGCAGTACTTC. This sequence encodes CASSQLSSYEQYF.

In its sample, this clone was seen a few times. The chain joins TRBV5-1 to TRBJ1-4, with D perhaps TRBD1 (6 bases). The CDR3 consists of 15 residues. Trimming removed 4 bases at V and 5 bases at J, with 15 bases between. Germline values: CDR1 SGHRS, CDR2 YFSETQ. In DNA, the CDR3 is TGCGCCAGCAGCCCTCTACAGGGACCAAATGAAAAACTGTTTTTT. Its translation is CASSPLQGPNEKLFF.

On this clone: Relative to the germline gene, one junction end is altered; a read error may explain this. The rearrangement uses TRBV7-7 and TRBJ1-5; D not resolved. CDR3 length equals 13 residues. Per the germline V gene, CDR1 is SSHAT and CDR2 is FNYEAQ (reference sequence). The CDR3: CASSLNKNQPQHF. The CDR3 DNA sequence: TGTGCTAGCAGCTTAAATAAAAATCAGCCCCAGCATTTT.

The J gene is TRBJ2-7, the V gene TRBV7-9; the D gene is possibly TRBD2 (5 bases). The V gene lost 5 bases and the J gene lost 3 bases, with 17 bases spanning the gap. CDR1 and CDR2 (germline): SEHNR, FQNEAQ (reference sequence). The CDR3 sequence is 15 residues long. Here the CDR3 reads CASSVSTGTDYEQYF. CDR3 DNA sequence: TGTGCCAGCAGCGTTTCAACGGGAACAGACTACGAGCAGTACTTC.

The chain couples TRBV7-9 to TRBJ1-2; D not certain. Per the germline V gene, CDR1 is SEHNR and CDR2 is FQNEAQ (reference sequence). Trimming shortened V by 3 bases and J by 4 bases, and 12 bases separated the two germline ends. The CDR3 runs 14 residues. This CDR3 is CASSLRETTYGYTF. DNA for the CDR3: TGTGCCAGCAGCTTGCGAGAGACAACCTATGGCTACACCTTC.

The gene calls are TRBV27 and TRBJ2-1; unclear D gene. With 4 bases removed from V and 7 bases from J, the gap between germline ends came to 11 bases. Germline-derived CDR1 and CDR2 are MNHEY and SMNVEV (reference sequence). The CDR3 spans 13 residues. In DNA, the CDR3 is TGTGCCAGCAGTTCATGGGCCCTAAATGAGCAGTTCTTC. Amino acids: CASSSWALNEQFF.

The chain carries TRBV5-1 and TRBJ2-1; 8 bases agree with TRBD2. With 0 bases clipped from V and 7 bases from J, the junction kept 9 bases outside the gene matches. The CDR3 contains 16 residues. Germline CDR1 is SGHRS and CDR2 is YFSETQ. The CDR3, as DNA: TGCGCCAGCAGCTTGGTGGAGTACGGGAGGGAAAATGAGCAGTTCTTC. The encoded protein is CASSLVEYGRENEQFF. Variable domain in full (rest from reference TRBV5-1 and TRBJ2-1): KAGVTQTPRYLIKTRGQQVTLSCSPISGHRSVSWYQQTPGQGLQFLFEYFSETQRNKGNFPGRFSGRQFSNSRSEMNVSTLELGDSALYLCASSLVEYGRENEQFFGPGTRLTVL.

The genes are TRBV7-8 and TRBJ1-5; no definite D call. The germline V gene has CDR1 SGHVS and CDR2 FQNEAQ. V was trimmed by 2 bases and J by 0 bases, leaving 11 bases between them. The CDR3 sequence is 16 residues long. CDR3 loop: CASSLNPRYSNQPQHF. For the CDR3, the DNA is TGTGCCAGCAGCTTAAATCCCAGATATAGCAATCAGCCCCAGCATTTT.

This clone appeared a single time. The rearrangement uses TRBV19 and TRBJ2-4, with D possibly TRBD2 on 6 matching bases. V lost 6 bases to trimming and J lost 1 base, with 13 bases between them. Germline V gene sequence: CDR1 LNHDA, CDR2 SQIVND (reference sequence). The CDR3 has 15 residues. CDR3 DNA sequence: TGTGCCAGTAGCCAAGGAGGGACCGCCAAAAACATTCAGTACTTC. This gives the protein CASSQGGTAKNIQYF.

A note on this clone: At one end, the junction sequence differs from germline, possibly due to a read error. V gene TRBV12-5 combines with J gene TRBJ1-2, with a possible D match to TRBD1 (5 bases). The CDR3 consists of 13 residues. Germline V gives CDR1 LGHNT, CDR2 FRNRAP. CDR3 sequence reads: CAGGLVGQYGYTF. The CDR3 bases are TGTGCTGGTGGTTTGGTGGGGCAGTATGGCTACACCTTC.

Comment on this clone: The germline gene is not matched at one end of the junction; a read error may be the cause. The chain has TRBV5-8 and TRBJ1-1; tentative D call: TRBD1 (5 bases). Germline assignment: CDR1 SGHTS and CDR2 YDEGEE. The length of the CDR3 is 13 residues. In DNA form, the CDR3 reads TGCGCCAGCAGCCAAGATCAGACAGTTGAAGCTTTCTTT. This translates into CASSQDQTVEAFF. The full variable domain, rest sourced from reference TRBV5-8 and TRBJ1-1, is EAGVTQSPTHLIKTRGQQATLRCSPISGHTSVYWYQQALGLGLQFLLWYDEGEERNRGNFPPRFSGRQFPNYSSELNVNALELEDSALYLCASSQDQTVEAFFGQGTRLTVV.

The chain carries TRBV11-3 and TRBJ2-2, with TRBD2 matching 8 bases. Trimming took 3 bases from V and 6 from J; bases not matched to a gene: 9. The CDR3 has 16 residues. Germline loops: CDR1 SGHNT, CDR2 YENEEA. CDR3 protein: CASSLSGTGGPGELFF. The CDR3 DNA is TGTGCCAGCAGCTTGTCTGGGACGGGAGGGCCCGGGGAGCTGTTTTTT.

The V and J genes are TRBV13 and TRBJ2-3; 9 bases are a match to TRBD2. V lost 7 bases and J lost 1; bases outside the gene matches: 3. The CDR3 is 14 residues long. Germline lookup yields CDR1 PRHDT and CDR2 FYEKMQ (reference sequence). The CDR3 sequence: CASTGTSRTDTQYF. The DNA for the CDR3 is TGTGCCAGCACCGGGACTAGCCGCACAGATACGCAGTATTTT.

V gene TRBV9 combines with J gene TRBJ1-2; D may be TRBD1 (6 bases). The CDR3 spans 16 residues. Trimming took 5 bases from V and 4 from J, leaving 21 bases between them. The germline CDR1 and CDR2 sequences are SGDLS and YYNGEE. The CDR3 sequence: CASRGGLRDGIYGYTF. The DNA for the CDR3 is TGTGCCAGCAGAGGGGGTTTGAGGGATGGGATCTATGGCTACACCTTC.

The table lists this clone with a few counts. This chain connects TRBV6-4 to TRBJ1-6; a possible D gene is TRBD1 (5 bases). V was shortened by 8 bases and J by 9 bases, with 20 bases between the two germline ends. Germline CDR1 and CDR2: MRHNA and SNTAGT. CDR3 size: 15 residues. The CDR3 is CASLQDVKGRSPLHF. The CDR3 DNA is TGTGCCAGCCTACAGGACGTGAAGGGGCGTTCACCCCTCCACTTT.